This TCR beta chain was obtained from a study of blood T cells in healthy people across ages. Primers used in a second PCR of roughly 6 to 11 cycles were a sample-barcoded 5' primer and a J-beta primer mix. One entry per CDR3 protein results from TCRdb running MiXCR on the 5' RACE reads. Of hundreds of thousands of distinct CDR3 sequences in the sample, over 40% are singletons; the top ten hold approximately 15%. This clonotype has just a few counts. Trimming left V 8 bases short and J 3 bases short, with 8 bases between. The CDR3 runs to 11 residues. CDR1 is SGHRS, CDR2 YFSETQ, per germline. Total RNA was extracted at no less than 5 micrograms per sample.

Sequenced sample: blood. The V and J genes are TRBV5-1 and TRBJ1-1; the D is unclear. The sequence was collected from a woman of 80 years or more in good health. The CDR3 region has the DNA TGCGCCAGGGAGGATGACACTGAAGCTTTCTTT. Encoded protein: CAREDDTEAFF.